One sample yielded the 23 T cell receptor beta chains listed below, sequenced in a study of shared clonotypes between healthy human individuals. TCRdb's table, derived via immunoSEQ multiplex PCR, lists solely in-frame clones and lacks some. The table lists 2 million or so clones, about 95% of them singletons, with about 1.1% in the top ten. Naive CD8 populations comprised CD45RO-negative cells positively selected for CCR7, excluding terminally differentiated effector memory CD45RA+ cells. The sequencing input was naive CD8+ T cells sorted from blood. Receptors were obtained from a young man in good health.

J is TRBJ2-7 and V is TRBV18, with TRBD2 matching over 9 bases. Trimming removed 3 bases from V and 2 bases from J; junction bases left unmatched: 8. CDR1 is KGHSH and CDR2 is LQKENI in the germline V gene. The CDR3 totals 16 residues. CDR3 nucleotides: TGTGCCAGCTCACCGGGGACTAGCTATGATACCTACGAGCAGTACTTC. Translated: CASSPGTSYDTYEQYF.

The chain carries TRBV28 and TRBJ1-1; possibly TRBD1 for D (5 bases). V was trimmed by 8 bases and J by 11 bases, leaving 18 bases between them. The CDR3 runs to 12 residues. CDR1 and CDR2 (germline): MDHEN, SYDVKM. The CDR3 DNA sequence: TGTGCCAGCTCTCATTGGGGGGATCTCGCTTTCTTT. Translation: CASSHWGDLAFF.

A single count supports this clone. The rearrangement joins TRBV6-1 to TRBJ2-3, with 9 bases fitting TRBD1. Germline assignment: CDR1 MNHNS and CDR2 SASEGT. With 6 bases clipped from V and 1 base from J, the junction kept 2 bases outside the gene matches. The CDR3 runs 14 residues. The CDR3 DNA follows: TGTGCCAGCAGGGGACAGGGACGCACAGATACGCAGTATTTT. Translation gives CASRGQGRTDTQYF.

V gene TRBV27 combines with J gene TRBJ2-7, with D perhaps TRBD1 (5 bases). V was trimmed by 2 bases and J by 6 bases, leaving 14 bases between them. CDR1 is MNHEY and CDR2 is SMNVEV in the germline V gene (reference sequence). The CDR3 spans 14 residues. CDR3 sequence reads: CASSLRGTLGEQYF. The CDR3 DNA reads TGTGCCAGCAGTTTAAGGGGTACCCTGGGCGAGCAGTACTTC.

V usage is TRBV5-4 and J usage is TRBJ1-3; D is possibly TRBD1 (5 bases). CDR3 length: 14 amino acids. Trimming took off 0 bases at V and 4 bases at J, with 8 bases between the two ends. Germline V gene lookup returns CDR1 SGHNT and CDR2 YYREEE (reference sequence). The CDR3 DNA reads as TGTGCCAGCAGCTTGGATGGGGGGGGAAACACCATATATTTT. Residues: CASSLDGGGNTIYF. Variable domain in full (rest from reference TRBV5-4 and TRBJ1-3): ETGVTQSPTHLIKTRGQQVTLRCSSQSGHNTVSWYQQALGQGPQFIFQYYREEENGRGNFPPRFSGLQFPNYSSELNVNALELDDSALYLCASSLDGGGNTIYFGEGSWLTVV.

A note on this clone: This CDR3 is also generated by other DNA sequences in the sample. The rearrangement links TRBV9 to TRBJ2-7, with no clear D. Germline V lookup: CDR1 SGDLS, CDR2 YYNGEE. This CDR3 comprises 14 residues. Deletions cut 3 bases from V and 0 bases from J, with 10 bases between. This CDR3 reads CASSGGPSSYEQYF. Written as DNA, the CDR3 is TGTGCCAGCAGCGGAGGCCCGAGCTCCTACGAGCAGTACTTC.

The chain combines TRBV7-8 with TRBJ1-1; D not certain. Germline loops: CDR1 SGHVS, CDR2 FQNEAQ. V shed 1 base and J shed 2 bases, with 14 bases lying between them. The length of the CDR3 is 16 residues. The CDR3 here is CASSLVSGVLNTEAFF. In DNA form, the CDR3 reads TGTGCCAGCAGCTTAGTGAGTGGGGTGTTAAACACTGAAGCTTTCTTT.

The chain carries TRBV2 and TRBJ1-1, with D tentatively TRBD1 (5 bases). Germline CDR1 and CDR2: SNHLY and FYNNEI. The germline V and J ends were trimmed by 0 bases and 4 bases, with 18 bases remaining between them. The CDR3 has 17 residues. The CDR3 DNA is TGTGCCAGCAGTGAAGCGCTTCTGAGTGGTGGGGGCACTGAAGCTTTCTTT. Amino acid sequence: CASSEALLSGGGTEAFF.

This chain joins TRBV28 and TRBJ2-5, with a weak D call TRBD1 (6 bases). Germline CDR1 and CDR2: MDHEN and SYDVKM. Trimming took off 7 bases at V and 2 bases at J, with 11 bases between the two ends. The CDR3 loop spans 13 amino acids. CDR3 bases: TGTGCCAGCAAGGAGACAGGTCAAGAGACCCAGTACTTC. Translation gives CASKETGQETQYF.

This chain links TRBV11-2 with TRBJ2-1, with TRBD2 as a possible D gene (6 bases). The germline V gene has CDR1 SGHAT and CDR2 FQNNGV. The CDR3 runs 16 residues. V was trimmed by 6 bases and J by 5 bases, leaving 20 bases between them. This CDR3 reads CASSNVVAGLNNEQFF. The CDR3, as DNA: TGTGCCAGCAGTAATGTGGTCGCGGGGCTAAACAATGAGCAGTTCTTC.

The genes are TRBV14 and TRBJ2-1, with 9 nucleotides matching TRBD2. The V segment lost 0 bases and the J segment 8 bases; nucleotides outside the gene matches: 11. This CDR3 comprises 17 residues. In germline, CDR1 is SGHDN, CDR2 FVKESK. For the CDR3, the DNA is TGTGCCAGCAGCCAAGATCCCCCCAGCGGGAGGTTGGATGAGCAGTTCTTC. Amino acid sequence: CASSQDPPSGRLDEQFF.

To note about this clone: The sample holds other DNA sequences that translate to the same CDR3. Here the CDR3 reads CASSLVLAGSTDTQYF. CDR3 coding DNA: TGTGCCAGCAGTTTAGTACTAGCGGGGAGCACAGATACGCAGTATTTT. The gene calls are TRBV28 and TRBJ2-3; 10 bases line up with TRBD2. The CDR3 has 16 amino acids. Unmatched junction bases numbered 2, after V lost 2 bases and J lost 0 bases. Germline V lookup: CDR1 MDHEN, CDR2 SYDVKM.

The chain carries TRBV9 and TRBJ2-3; D might be TRBD1 (6 bases). In germline, CDR1 is SGDLS, CDR2 YYNGEE. Trimming shortened V by 2 bases and J by 5 bases, and 9 bases separated the two germline ends. The CDR3 is 13 residues long. The CDR3 DNA reads as TGTGCCAGCAGCGTCCCAGGGGTAGATACGCAGTATTTT. This encodes CASSVPGVDTQYF.

V and J are TRBV27 and TRBJ2-7; 7 positions agree with TRBD1. In germline, CDR1 is MNHEY, CDR2 SMNVEV (reference sequence). Trimming cost V 8 bases and J 0 bases; bases outside gene matches: 13. The CDR3 runs 16 residues. CDR3 in amino acids: CASHLGQVESSYEQYF. In DNA form, the CDR3 reads TGTGCCAGCCACCTCGGACAGGTCGAGAGCTCCTACGAGCAGTACTTC.

This chain uses TRBV7-2 with TRBJ2-7; TRBD2 might be the D (5 bases). Germline CDR1 SGHTA, CDR2 FQGNSA. The CDR3 covers 15 residues. Trimming cost V 1 base and J 0 bases, with 10 bases left between them. CDR3 DNA: TGTGCCAGCAGCTTAGGATACGGGGACTCCTACGAGCAGTACTTC. Translation gives CASSLGYGDSYEQYF.

This chain uses TRBV12-5 with TRBJ1-4, with D unresolved. The ends were cut back, 0 bases at V and 8 bases at J, with 4 bases in the middle. CDR3 size: 12 residues. Germline lookup yields CDR1 LGHNT and CDR2 FRNRAP. The chain's CDR3 is CASGLVAEKLFF. The DNA for the CDR3 is TGTGCTAGTGGTTTGGTAGCGGAAAAACTGTTTTTT.

V is TRBV4-1 and J is TRBJ1-1; possibly TRBD1 for D (6 bases). The CDR3 is 16 residues long. Germline V gene sequence: CDR1 MGHRA, CDR2 YSYEKL. V was trimmed by 4 bases and J by 0 bases, leaving 15 bases between them. In DNA, the CDR3 is TGCGCCAGCAGCCCGATTCCGGACAGATTGAACACTGAAGCTTTCTTT. Amino acids: CASSPIPDRLNTEAFF.

This clone has just one count. The chain joins TRBV28 to TRBJ2-1; D call uncertain. Trimming pared 2 bases from V and 0 bases from J, leaving 8 bases between. The CDR3 loop spans 15 amino acids. Germline V CDR1 and CDR2: MDHEN, SYDVKM. CDR3: CASSLEAASYNEQFF. DNA for the CDR3: TGTGCCAGCAGTTTAGAGGCGGCCTCCTACAATGAGCAGTTCTTC.

V usage is TRBV10-1 and J usage is TRBJ1-4; no clear D. The length of the CDR3 is 18 residues. V dropped 2 bases and J dropped 6 bases, with 22 bases sitting between them. CDR1 and CDR2 from the germline V gene are WNHNN and SYGVQD (reference sequence). The CDR3 DNA is TGCGCCAGCAGTGAGAGTCGTCCACGGGCATCCTGGGATGAAAAACTGTTTTTT. Protein sequence: CASSESRPRASWDEKLFF.

The CDR3 region is CASSLPARTGQETQYF. The DNA of the CDR3 is TGTGCCAGCAGCTTACCGGCCCGGACGGGGCAAGAGACCCAGTACTTC. The gene calls are TRBV7-9 and TRBJ2-5, with D possibly TRBD2 on 5 matching bases. Germline V lookup: CDR1 SEHNR, CDR2 FQNEAQ (reference sequence). This CDR3 contains 16 residues. V shed 2 bases and J shed 2 bases, with 15 bases lying between them.

This chain's CDR3 is CASSPLGASGPYNEQFF. In DNA form, the CDR3 reads TGTGCCAGCAGCCCTCTGGGAGCCTCCGGGCCCTACAATGAGCAGTTCTTC. The chain carries TRBV28 and TRBJ2-1, with D tentatively TRBD2 (5 bases). V lost 6 bases and J lost 2, with 20 bases in between. Per the germline V gene, CDR1 is MDHEN and CDR2 is SYDVKM. The CDR3 runs 17 residues.

The chain joins TRBV28 to TRBJ2-2, with 10 bases fitting TRBD1. The V segment lost 5 bases and the J segment 4 bases; nucleotides outside the gene matches: 4. CDR3 size: 15 residues. Germline V gene lookup returns CDR1 MDHEN and CDR2 SYDVKM. This CDR3 is CASSTWDRGTGELFF. The CDR3 DNA reads as TGTGCCAGCAGTACCTGGGACAGGGGCACCGGGGAGCTGTTTTTT.

In its sample, this clone was seen once. V gene TRBV7-9 combines with J gene TRBJ2-5; D may be TRBD1 (6 bases). V gave up 1 base and J gave up 3 bases, with 21 bases separating them. Germline assignment: CDR1 SEHNR and CDR2 FQNEAQ (reference sequence). CDR3 length equals 18 residues. The CDR3 DNA is TGTGCCAGCAGCTTAGATACAGGAGCAGGGGCCCCTGAAGAGACCCAGTACTTC. Translation: CASSLDTGAGAPEETQYF.